The present entry profiles one T cell receptor (beta chain) with its context. Other DNA sequences from this sample encode an identical CDR3 as well. The data are from a study of blood T cell repertoires in COVID-19. Followed over time, Seattle patients had been enrolled while infection was active. TCRdb's copy holds only in-frame clones and misses some; the assay was immunoSEQ multiplex PCR. The sample comprises about 180,000 clones, around four fifths of which are singletons, and under 10% rests with the top ten. Sequenced sample: peripheral blood. This receptor was taken from a woman aged 70-85 years with COVID-19, enrolled during active disease.

The CDR3 sequence: CASSYRTGGYGYTF. DNA for the CDR3: TGTGCCAGCAGTTATCGGACAGGAGGCTATGGCTACACCTTC. The rearrangement joins TRBV6-2 or TRBV6-3 to TRBJ1-2; 7 bases agree with TRBD1. The V gene end was trimmed by 3 bases and the J gene end by 4 bases; junction bases not matched to a gene: 5. The CDR3 loop spans 14 amino acids. From germline, CDR1 is MNHEY and CDR2 SVGEGT.